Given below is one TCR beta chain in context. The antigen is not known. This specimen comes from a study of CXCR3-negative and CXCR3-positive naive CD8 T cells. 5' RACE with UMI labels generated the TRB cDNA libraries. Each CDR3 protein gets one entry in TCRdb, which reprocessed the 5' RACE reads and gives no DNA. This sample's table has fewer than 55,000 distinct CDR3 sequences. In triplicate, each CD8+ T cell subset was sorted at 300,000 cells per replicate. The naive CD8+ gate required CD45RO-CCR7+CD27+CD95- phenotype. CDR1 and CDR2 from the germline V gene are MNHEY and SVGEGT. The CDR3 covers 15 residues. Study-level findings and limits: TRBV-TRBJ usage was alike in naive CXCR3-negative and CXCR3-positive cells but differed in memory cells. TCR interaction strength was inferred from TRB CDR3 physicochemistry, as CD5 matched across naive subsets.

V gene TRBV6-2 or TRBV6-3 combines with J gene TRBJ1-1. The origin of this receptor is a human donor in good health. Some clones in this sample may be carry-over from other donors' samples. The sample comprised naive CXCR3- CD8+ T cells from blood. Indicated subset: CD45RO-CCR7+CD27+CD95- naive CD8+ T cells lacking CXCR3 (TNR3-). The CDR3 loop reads CASSYSARGNTEAFF.